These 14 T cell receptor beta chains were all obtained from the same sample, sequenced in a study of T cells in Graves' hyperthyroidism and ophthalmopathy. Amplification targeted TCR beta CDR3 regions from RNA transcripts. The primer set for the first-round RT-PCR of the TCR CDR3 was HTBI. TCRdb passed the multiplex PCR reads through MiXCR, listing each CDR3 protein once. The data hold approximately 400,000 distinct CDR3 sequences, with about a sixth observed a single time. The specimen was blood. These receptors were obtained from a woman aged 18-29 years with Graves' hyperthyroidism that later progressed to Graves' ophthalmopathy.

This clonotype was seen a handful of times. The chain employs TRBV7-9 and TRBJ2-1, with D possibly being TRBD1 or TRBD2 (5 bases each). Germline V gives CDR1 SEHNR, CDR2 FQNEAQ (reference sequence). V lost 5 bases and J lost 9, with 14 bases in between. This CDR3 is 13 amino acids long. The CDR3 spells CASSPPGAVEQFF. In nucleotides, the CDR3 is TGTGCCAGCAGCCCCCCCGGGGCGGTTGAGCAGTTCTTC.

In nucleotides, the CDR3 is TGTGCCAGCAGACCAGACAGGGAAGAGACCCAGTACTTC. Translated, it gives CASRPDREETQYF. This chain joins TRBV28 and TRBJ2-5; 7 bases fit TRBD1. The CDR3 runs to 13 residues. V was clipped by 6 bases and J by 3 bases; unmatched bases: 4. Germline CDR1 and CDR2: MDHEN and SYDVKM.

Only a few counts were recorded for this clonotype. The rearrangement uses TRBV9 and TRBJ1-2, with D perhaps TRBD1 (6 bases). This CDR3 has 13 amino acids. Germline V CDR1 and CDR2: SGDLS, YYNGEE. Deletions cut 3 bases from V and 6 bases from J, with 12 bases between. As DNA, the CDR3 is TGTGCCAGCAGCGCCGCGGGGGGCGATGGCTACACCTTC. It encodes CASSAAGGDGYTF.

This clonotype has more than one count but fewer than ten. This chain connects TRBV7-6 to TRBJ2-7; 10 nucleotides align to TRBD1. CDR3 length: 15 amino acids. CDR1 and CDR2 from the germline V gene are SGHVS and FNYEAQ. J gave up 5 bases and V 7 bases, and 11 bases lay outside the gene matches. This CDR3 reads CASIHRGTGVHEQYF. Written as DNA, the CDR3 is TGTGCCAGCATCCATCGGGGGACAGGGGTGCACGAGCAGTACTTC.

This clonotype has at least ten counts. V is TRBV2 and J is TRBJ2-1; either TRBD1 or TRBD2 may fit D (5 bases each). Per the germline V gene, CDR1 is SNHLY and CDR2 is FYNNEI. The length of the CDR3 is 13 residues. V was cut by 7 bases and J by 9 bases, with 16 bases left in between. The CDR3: CASIPGRKGEQFF. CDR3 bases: TGTGCCAGCATCCCGGGGCGAAAAGGTGAGCAGTTCTTC.

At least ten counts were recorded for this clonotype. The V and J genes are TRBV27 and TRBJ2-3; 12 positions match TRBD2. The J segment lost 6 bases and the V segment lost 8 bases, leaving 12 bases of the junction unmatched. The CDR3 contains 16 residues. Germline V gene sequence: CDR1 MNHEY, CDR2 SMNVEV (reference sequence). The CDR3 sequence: CASSNGLAGGTDTQYF. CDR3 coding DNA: TGTGCCAGCTCTAATGGGCTAGCGGGAGGGACGGATACGCAGTATTTT.

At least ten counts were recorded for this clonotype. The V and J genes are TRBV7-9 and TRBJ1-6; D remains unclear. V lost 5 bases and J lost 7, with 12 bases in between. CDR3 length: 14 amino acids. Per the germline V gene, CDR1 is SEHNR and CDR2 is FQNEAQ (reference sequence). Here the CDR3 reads CASSGTPENSPLHF. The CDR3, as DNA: TGTGCCAGCAGCGGTACGCCTGAAAATTCACCCCTCCACTTT.

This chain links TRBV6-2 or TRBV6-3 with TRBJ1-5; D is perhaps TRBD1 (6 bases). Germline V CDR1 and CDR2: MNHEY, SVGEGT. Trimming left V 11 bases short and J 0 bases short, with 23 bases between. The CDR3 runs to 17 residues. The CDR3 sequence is CAVRDTQSSYSNQPQHF. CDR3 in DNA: TGTGCCGTCCGGGACACGCAAAGTTCTTATAGCAATCAGCCCCAGCATTTT.

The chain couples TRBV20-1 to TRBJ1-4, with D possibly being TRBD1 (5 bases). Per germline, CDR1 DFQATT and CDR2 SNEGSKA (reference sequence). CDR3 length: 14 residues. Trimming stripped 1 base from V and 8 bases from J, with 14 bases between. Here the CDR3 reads CSARGAREFEKLFF. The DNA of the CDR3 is TGCAGTGCTAGAGGGGCCAGGGAATTCGAAAAACTGTTTTTT.

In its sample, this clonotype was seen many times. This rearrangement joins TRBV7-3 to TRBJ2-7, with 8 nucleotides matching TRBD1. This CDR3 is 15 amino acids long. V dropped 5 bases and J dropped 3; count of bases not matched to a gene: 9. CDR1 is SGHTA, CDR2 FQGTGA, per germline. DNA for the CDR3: TGTGCCAGCAGCATTACAGGGGGAATGGGCTACGAGCAGTACTTC. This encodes CASSITGGMGYEQYF.

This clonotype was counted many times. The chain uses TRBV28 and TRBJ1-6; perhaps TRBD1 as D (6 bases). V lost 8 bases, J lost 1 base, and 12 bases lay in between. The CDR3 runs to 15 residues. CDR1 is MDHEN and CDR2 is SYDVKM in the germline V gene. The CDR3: CASVRRGSYNSPLHF. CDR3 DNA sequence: TGTGCCAGCGTCCGGAGGGGGTCCTATAATTCACCCCTCCACTTT. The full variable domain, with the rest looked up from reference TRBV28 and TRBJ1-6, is DVKVTQSSRYLVKRTGEKVFLECVQDMDHENMFWYRQDPGLGLRLIYFSYDVKMKEKGDIPEGYSVSREKKERFSLILESASTNQTSMYLCASVRRGSYNSPLHFGNGTRLTVT.

The CDR3 loop is CASDTAGANNEQFF. CDR3 bases: TGCGCCAGTGATACAGCGGGTGCCAACAATGAGCAGTTCTTC. V gene TRBV10-2 combines with J gene TRBJ2-1; the D gene is possibly TRBD2 (6 bases). CDR3 length equals 14 residues. CDR1 WSHSY and CDR2 SAAADI come from the germline V gene. Between the trimmed V and J ends, which lost 9 bases and 5 bases, there was a span of 17 bases.

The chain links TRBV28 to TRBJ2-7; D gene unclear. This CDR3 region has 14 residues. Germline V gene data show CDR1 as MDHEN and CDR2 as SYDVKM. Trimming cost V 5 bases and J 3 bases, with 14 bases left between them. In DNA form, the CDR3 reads TGTGCCAGCAGTGGGATTTGGAGCTTCTACGAGCAGTACTTC. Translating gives CASSGIWSFYEQYF.

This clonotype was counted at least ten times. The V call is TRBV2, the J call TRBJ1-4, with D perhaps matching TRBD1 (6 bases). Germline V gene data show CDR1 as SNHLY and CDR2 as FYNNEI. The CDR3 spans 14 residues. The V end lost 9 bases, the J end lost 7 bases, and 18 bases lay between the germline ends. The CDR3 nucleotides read TGTGCCAGGGGGGGCCCGGGCGGGTCTGAAAAACTGTTTTTT. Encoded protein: CARGGPGGSEKLFF.